This TCR beta chain was captured in a study of glioma-infiltrating T cells after dendritic cell vaccination. Background on the study: Autologous tumor lysate-pulsed dendritic cell vaccination was given between about 2002 and 2012. At biweekly intervals, patients got three intradermal dendritic cell vaccine injections.

Study-wide results and caveats: Estimated pretreatment TIL content predicted outcome after dendritic cell vaccination. Survival was not directly related to TCR clonality in these patients.

Germline values: CDR1 SGHRS, CDR2 YFSETQ. The J segment lost 5 bases and the V segment lost 4 bases, leaving 8 bases of the junction unmatched. This CDR3 region has 14 residues. Data came from immunoSEQ multiplex PCR; TCRdb stores just in-frame clones and leaves some out. This sample has tens of thousands of clones, with over 75% found just once. As to this clone: No antigen is known for it.

Time point noted: after dendritic cell vaccination, including at tumor progression/relapse. The starting material was blood, obtained after dendritic cell vaccination. The chain links TRBV5-1 to TRBJ2-7; 8 nucleotides match TRBD2. The sequence came from a human donor with glioblastoma. CDR3 amino acids: CASSIERERNEQYF. CDR3 coding DNA: TGCGCCAGCAGCATAGAGCGGGAGAGGAACGAGCAGTACTTC.